This is a list of T cell receptor beta chains from one sample in a study of shared clonotypes between healthy human individuals. Assay: immunoSEQ multiplex PCR; the TCRdb copy retains only in-frame clones and omits some. The table records 500,000 or so clones, 95% to 96% of them present only once. The sequencing input was naive CD4+ T cells sorted from blood. These receptors originate from a woman younger than 45 in good health. Both conserved end residues are part of each CDR3.

16	TRBV5-8	TRBJ2-2	CASSAYAGDETGELFF
15	TRBV6-5	TRBJ2-2	CASSGRAENTGELFF
13	TRBV30	TRBJ2-7	CAWERDSLYEQYF
15	TRBV5-1	TRBJ1-2	CASSLGPEPNYGYTF
16	TRBV28	TRBJ1-3	CASSPSDGSSGNTIYF
16	TRBV5-4	TRBJ2-2	CASSSGLAGGHGELFF
14	TRBV19	TRBJ2-1	CASTAPRRDNEQFF
17	TRBV7-8	TRBJ1-2	CASSLRSRPELVSSYTF
11	TRBV20-1	TRBJ1-2	CSAKAPGGYTF
15	TRBV27	TRBJ1-2	CASSPHSLSNYGYTF
16	TRBV9	TRBJ2-3	CASSVGGRVSTDTQYF